The 3 T cell receptor beta chains below were found in one sample sequenced in a study of shared clonotypes between healthy human individuals. Assay: immunoSEQ multiplex PCR; the TCRdb copy retains only in-frame clones and omits some. The sample comprises roughly 450,000 clones, 79% of which are singletons, and about an eighth rests with the top ten. Input material: PBMCs. Source of these receptors: a woman aged 40 to 49 in good health. Some clones in this sample may be carry-over from other donors' samples.

This clone was seen only once. The genes are TRBV27 and TRBJ2-1; D unclear. The V end lost 3 bases, the J end lost 6 bases, and 18 bases lay between the germline ends. This CDR3 has 16 residues. The germline V gene encodes CDR1 MNHEY and CDR2 SMNVEV (reference sequence). CDR3 in amino acids: CASSFRWQRVPNEQFF. The DNA of the CDR3 is TGTGCCAGCAGTTTCCGGTGGCAGCGCGTTCCCAATGAGCAGTTCTTC.

The chain combines TRBV7-8 with TRBJ1-1; 7 positions match TRBD1. The CDR3 contains 15 residues. V gave up 5 bases and J gave up 4 bases; unmatched junction bases: 10. The germline CDR1 and CDR2 sequences are SGHVS and FQNEAQ. This CDR3 reads CASSAGTAEGTEAFF. The CDR3 DNA is TGTGCCAGCAGCGCAGGGACAGCGGAGGGCACTGAAGCTTTCTTT.

This clone has a single count. This rearrangement joins TRBV5-1 to TRBJ2-5; 13 bases agree with TRBD2. The CDR3 contains 17 residues. Germline lookup yields CDR1 SGHRS and CDR2 YFSETQ. J gave up 2 bases and V 5 bases, and 9 bases lay outside the gene matches. The CDR3 sequence is CASRHTTGLAGQETQYF. The CDR3 bases are TGCGCCAGCAGGCATACCACGGGACTAGCGGGGCAAGAGACCCAGTACTTC.